The subject of this entry is one T cell receptor (beta chain). The table lists this clone with a count of one. Its antigen is unknown. No much larger clone exists at a distance of one base, and base qualities are not known. TCR CDR3 regions were amplified from genomic DNA by multiplex PCR using the deep immunoSEQ assay. Genomic DNA extracted from each cell subset was distributed evenly over all wells of several immunoSEQ 96-well plates, and each plate served as one replicate. For sorted subsets, roughly 200 ng of genomic DNA, equivalent to 25,000 to 35,000 T cell genomes, went into each replicate PCR. Purified libraries were quantified with a Qubit 3.0 fluorometer, sized on a Bioanalyzer 2100, and re-quantified with the KAPA Library Quantification kit. Every immunoSEQ 96-well plate was sequenced on a dedicated single-read 150-cycle Illumina NextSeq 550 flow cell. Per the original workflow: The immunoSEQ output contained only junctional sequences without quality scores, so filtering could not match that applied to full-length reads. Sequences were annotated with PyIR, a Python wrapper for IgBLAST v1.9, and V/J genes and CDR3 were assigned using IMGT germline references. Any read was removed if the V/J assignment was weak (E-value above 1e-6), the CDR3 was missing, or the read contained stop codons, out-of-frame junctions, or ambiguous translated residues. V3J clonotypes were defined as sequences sharing an identical inferred V gene, J gene, and CDR3 amino acid sequence. To compute the percentage overlap between repertoires, the number of shared unique clonotypes was divided by the size of the smaller repertoire. RTK rarefaction, the Chao1 estimator, and Recon v2.1 estimates of unobserved clonotypes were used to assess repertoire richness. For all TCRbeta clonotypes obtained by the gDNA method from a few donors, generation probabilities were computed with OLGA. Here the immuneACCESS table is served through TCRdb, limited to in-frame sequences with V and J called. Missing clones are a known gap in these copies; in checked studies unresolved V genes cover under half, and the rest lacks a known reason. V and J calls and clone size follow that table, whereas D and trimming were derived from the DNA. Recorded for this sample are roughly 760,000 clones; 74% of them occurred a single time. Of the sample, 1.7% is held by the ten largest clones.

The germline V end is reduced by 6 bases and the J end by 8 bases; junction bases left unmatched: 9. From the cysteine up to the phenylalanine, the CDR3 has a length of 14 residues. Just the 42-base CDR3 DNA is kept, in frame starting at base 1. The germline V gene supplies CDR1 MDHEN and CDR2 SYDVKM. This sample was taken from a study of shared clonotypes between healthy human individuals (TCRdb year 2020). Notes on the research overall: A few men and a couple of women, aged 18 to 49 years, made up the cohort. For each donor, CD4 naive and CD4 memory were each given three plates, CD8 naive was given two plates, and CD8 memory was given one plate. The study deeply sequenced blood TCR repertoires of about 5 healthy adults to estimate repertoire size and the extent of clonotype sharing between individuals. To increase sequencing depth and limit assay-specific biases, different laboratories used diverse techniques to prepare libraries and sequence TCR repertoires. Each donor's leukapheresis produced roughly between roughly 0.9 and 9 billion PBMCs.

Healthy HIV-negative adults with no recently reported acute infections or vaccinations were included as donors. All donors were Caucasian adults living in Nashville, Tennessee, USA. Magnetic negative selection was used to enrich CD4+ T cells, after which naive cells were positively selected on CD45RA and the negative fraction became the memory subset. After blood collection by leukapheresis, PBMCs were isolated using Ficoll-Histopaque density gradient centrifugation and then cryopreserved in the vapor phase of liquid nitrogen. Analytical flow cytometry was used to check the purity and quantity of each magnetically sorted T cell population. Each sorted fraction had its genomic DNA isolated and then quantified by UV absorbance on a Nanodrop 2000c. Study-wide findings and limitations: Estimated clonotype richness was generally larger for naive than for memory subsets. Approximately 4.8% of naive CD4, 3.5% of naive CD8, around 2.3% of memory CD4, and roughly 0.4% of memory CD8 clonotypes were shared across a few donors. Sampling was limited to blood, and TCR repertoires in tissue likely differ from TCR repertoires in blood. Compared with non-shared clonotypes, clonotypes shared by all four sorted-subset donors had higher generation probabilities. Because the study included a small number of donors, the genetic and exposure-history diversity represented was limited. Incomplete sequencing was indicated by rarefaction of sorted-subset datasets, despite the large sequencing depth. Pairwise subsampling indicated that sequencing depth was expected to affect the degree of clonotype sharing among donors.

The chain employs TRBV28 and TRBJ1-4; 7 bases in the middle match TRBD1. Sequencing used memory CD4+ T cells sorted from blood. The cell subset or site tag for this specimen amounts to: CD45RA-negative fraction. The clonotype was recovered from a woman between 25 and 40 years old in good health. This receptor has the CDR3 CASRGTEVSEKLFF. The nucleotide sequence reads as follows: TGTGCCAGCAGGGGGACAGAAGTGTCGGAAAAACTGTTTTTT.